This T cell receptor beta chain stems from a study of CXCR3-negative and CXCR3-positive naive CD8 T cells. Study at large: Each library held about 1.5 +/- 0.3 million TRB reads, roughly 150 million in total. Study conclusions and caveats: Surface CD5 matched across naive subsets, and TRB CDR3 properties served to infer TCR strength. Whereas memory cells differed, naive CXCR3-negative and CXCR3-positive cells shared similar TRBV-TRBJ usage.

This CDR3 is 14 amino acids long. Germline CDR1 is KGHSH and CDR2 is LQKENI. The TRB cDNA libraries were prepared by 5' RACE with UMI labels. TCRdb re-called the 5' RACE reads and gives one entry per CDR3 protein, without DNA. Recorded for this sample: some 22,000 distinct CDR3 sequences. For this clonotype: Its antigen is not known.

What was sequenced was memory CD8+ T cells from blood. The V and J genes are TRBV18 and TRBJ2-7; TCRdb outputs TRBD1, but without DNA this stays unchecked. This sequence was found in a human donor in good health. Some clones in this sample may be carry-over from other donors' samples. The CDR3 loop is CASSTGPWGYEQYF.